Listed here is a single TCR beta chain. This sample stems from a study of blood T cell repertoires in COVID-19. Overall study context: Specimens from acute and convalescent COVID-19 originated in the United States, Italy and Spain. Sample material is recorded as cDNA or gDNA derived from T cells, B-cell-depleted T cells, or PBMCs.

In the study's own analysis: The assay estimated nucleated cells by amplifying reference gene primers. The data were produced by immunoSEQ multiplex PCR, yet TCRdb's version contains in-frame clones alone and is incomplete. That table gives V, J and clone size, and the DNA gave D and trimming. The sample has 180,000 or so clones; 75% to 90% are singletons. Per the germline V gene, CDR1 is LGHDT and CDR2 is YNNKEL (reference sequence). This CDR3 spans 15 amino acids. The germline V and J ends were trimmed by 2 bases and 4 bases, with 14 bases remaining between them. The specimen sequenced was peripheral blood. This sequence originates from a woman aged 55-70 years with acute or convalescent COVID-19. The chain combines TRBV3-1 (or the pseudogene TRBV3-2) with TRBJ1-1, with D unresolved. The CDR3 DNA is TGTGCCAGCAGCCAACACGGAGCTGGGAGCACTGAAGCTTTCTTT. Protein: CASSQHGAGSTEAFF.